A single sample gave rise to the 16 T cell receptor beta chains below, sequenced in a study of shared clonotypes between healthy human individuals. The method was immunoSEQ multiplex PCR; TCRdb's version includes in-frame clones alone and lacks a portion of them. The sample holds 2 million to 2.5 million clones, approximately 90% seen once. Sequencing was performed on naive CD4+ T cells from PBMCs. Noted subset: CD45RA+ positively selected. Receptors originate from a man between 18 and 29 years old in good health. Some clones in this sample may be carry-over from other donors' samples.

The CDR3 sequence: CASRTLALGTDTQYF. In DNA form, the CDR3 reads TGTGCCAGCAGGACGCTAGCTCTTGGAACAGATACGCAGTATTTT. The chain employs TRBV6-1 and TRBJ2-3; D may be TRBD2 (5 bases). The CDR3 loop spans 15 amino acids. The V end was cut by 6 bases, the J end by 3 bases, with 16 bases between. Germline V lookup: CDR1 MNHNS, CDR2 SASEGT.

The V gene is TRBV28, the J gene TRBJ2-7; D not certain. Trimming took 6 bases from V and 7 from J, leaving 25 bases between them. Germline V gene sequence: CDR1 MDHEN, CDR2 SYDVKM. CDR3 size: 16 residues. In DNA, the CDR3 is TGTGCCAGCAGCCCGCTCGCGCTACTGGCCGTAGAAGAGCAGTACTTC. This encodes CASSPLALLAVEEQYF. The variable domain in full, with the rest retrieved from reference TRBV28 and TRBJ2-7, is DVKVTQSSRYLVKRTGEKVFLECVQDMDHENMFWYRQDPGLGLRLIYFSYDVKMKEKGDIPEGYSVSREKKERFSLILESASTNQTSMYLCASSPLALLAVEEQYFGPGTRLTVT.

A single count supports this clone. The chain has TRBV28 and TRBJ1-2; D is ambiguous. The V and J ends lost 3 bases and 7 bases respectively, with 21 bases between them. CDR1 is MDHEN and CDR2 is SYDVKM in the germline V gene. The CDR3 is made up of 16 amino acids. The CDR3 here is CASSFGFYSHDSGYTF. DNA of the CDR3: TGTGCCAGCAGTTTCGGTTTCTACAGTCACGACTCTGGCTACACCTTC.

The CDR3 region has the DNA TGTGCCAGCAGCTTGTTCTCGGACGATACGCAGTATTTT. Amino acids: CASSLFSDDTQYF. The chain has TRBV5-6 and TRBJ2-3; D is unclear. Germline CDR1 reads SGHDT; CDR2 reads YYEEEE. V lost 1 base and J lost 6, with 9 bases in between. The CDR3 consists of 13 residues. The full variable domain, in which reference TRBV5-6 and TRBJ2-3 provide the parts outside the CDR3, is DAGVTQSPTHLIKTRGQQVTLRCSPKSGHDTVSWYQQALGQGPQFIFQYYEEEERQRGNFPDRFSGHQFPNYSSELNVNALLLGDSALYLCASSLFSDDTQYFGPGTRLTVL.

Concerning this clone: This sample includes further DNA sequences coding for the same CDR3. The genes are TRBV20-1 and TRBJ2-5; D not certain. Germline CDR1 is DFQATT and CDR2 is SNEGSKA (reference sequence). V was trimmed by 6 bases and J by 5 bases, leaving 10 bases between them. The CDR3 has 11 residues. The CDR3: CSAILQETQYF. CDR3 bases: TGCAGTGCAATATTACAGGAGACCCAGTACTTC.

The V gene is TRBV5-1, the J gene TRBJ1-1, with 10 nucleotides matching TRBD1. CDR3 length: 15 amino acids. Germline V gene data show CDR1 as SGHRS and CDR2 as YFSETQ. The V gene end was trimmed by 3 bases and the J gene end by 5 bases; junction bases not matched to a gene: 7. DNA for the CDR3: TGCGCCAGCAGCTCCTGGACAGGGGGAAATACTGAAGCTTTCTTT. Translation gives CASSSWTGGNTEAFF.

V and J are TRBV15 and TRBJ2-2; D gene uncertain. This CDR3 is built from 15 residues. V was clipped by 0 bases and J by 1 base, with 6 bases between them. The V gene's germline CDR1 is LNHNV and CDR2 YYDKDF (reference sequence). The chain's CDR3 is CATSRDWENTGELFF. CDR3 coding DNA: TGTGCCACCAGCAGAGATTGGGAGAACACCGGGGAGCTGTTTTTT.

The chain joins TRBV5-6 to TRBJ1-2, with D possibly matching TRBD1 (6 bases). Germline V CDR1 and CDR2: SGHDT, YYEEEE. V gave up 1 base and J gave up 0 bases, with 10 bases separating them. There are 15 residues in the CDR3. The CDR3: CASSLWTVSNYGYTF. The CDR3 DNA reads TGTGCCAGCAGCTTGTGGACAGTTTCTAACTATGGCTACACCTTC.

The rearrangement uses TRBV20-1 and TRBJ2-7; no clear D gene. Trimming cost V 5 bases and J 2 bases, with 7 bases left between them. Germline CDR1 reads DFQATT; CDR2 reads SNEGSKA (reference sequence). The CDR3 runs 11 residues. The CDR3 here is CSAGKPYEQYF. The CDR3 DNA sequence: TGCAGTGCTGGAAAGCCCTACGAGCAGTACTTC.

Worth noting for this clone: Other DNA sequences within the sample encode an identical CDR3. The V gene is TRBV6-5, the J gene TRBJ1-5; D gene unclear. Germline assignment: CDR1 MNHEY and CDR2 SVGAGI. Trimming took 0 bases from V and 0 from J, leaving 6 bases between them. This CDR3 comprises 15 residues. The CDR3 DNA follows: TGTGCCAGCAGTTACTCGTCGGTTAGCAATCAGCCCCAGCATTTT. It encodes CASSYSSVSNQPQHF.

This clone was found a few times. The same CDR3 also results from other DNA sequences found in this sample. This sequence joins TRBV9 and TRBJ1-4; D gene unclear. Germline values: CDR1 SGDLS, CDR2 YYNGEE. The CDR3 extends over 14 amino acids. Trimming stripped 0 bases from V and 6 bases from J, with 9 bases between. CDR3 protein: CASSVGGGDEKLFF. In DNA, the CDR3 is TGTGCCAGCAGCGTAGGAGGAGGAGATGAAAAACTGTTTTTT.

This clone was observed once. The gene calls are TRBV27 and TRBJ2-7; 10 nucleotides align to TRBD1. Germline assignment: CDR1 MNHEY and CDR2 SMNVEV (reference sequence). J gave up 5 bases and V 5 bases, and 9 bases lay outside the gene matches. The CDR3 has 15 amino acids. CDR3 nucleotide sequence: TGTGCCAGCAGTCCCCGGGGACAGGGGATCAACGAGCAGTACTTC. It codes for CASSPRGQGINEQYF.

The genes are TRBV28 and TRBJ1-2, with TRBD1 as a possible D gene (6 bases). Germline V CDR1 and CDR2: MDHEN, SYDVKM. V lost 4 bases to trimming and J lost 3 bases, with 15 bases between them. The length of the CDR3 is 15 residues. CDR3 in amino acids: CASSSIQGSYYGYTF. CDR3 in DNA: TGTGCCAGCAGTTCAATACAGGGATCCTACTATGGCTACACCTTC.

The chain uses TRBV14 and TRBJ2-2; a weak D match, TRBD2 (5 bases). CDR3 length: 13 residues. Trimming took 4 bases from V and 3 from J, leaving 6 bases between them. Germline V gives CDR1 SGHDN, CDR2 FVKESK. The CDR3, as DNA: TGTGCCAGCAGCCGGACTTACACCGGGGAGCTGTTTTTT. Its protein is CASSRTYTGELFF.

The chain recombines TRBV30 with TRBJ2-1, with TRBD2 matching 10 bases. V dropped 6 bases and J dropped 4; count of bases not matched to a gene: 9. Looked up from germline, CDR1 is GTSNPN and CDR2 is SVGIG (reference sequence). The CDR3 extends over 15 amino acids. DNA of the CDR3: TGTGCCTGTTCAGGAGGACTAGCGGTTTACAATGAGCAGTTCTTC. Its protein is CACSGGLAVYNEQFF. The full variable domain, completed using reference TRBV30 and TRBJ2-1, is SQTIHQWPATLVQPVGSPLSLECTVEGTSNPNLYWYRQAAGRGLQLLFYSVGIGQISSEVPQNLSASRPQDRQFILSSKKLLLSDSGFYLCACSGGLAVYNEQFFGPGTRLTVL.

The chain uses TRBV28 and TRBJ2-4; weak D call: TRBD2 (6 bases). The CDR3 is 18 amino acids. V lost 10 bases, J lost 1 base, and 26 bases lay in between. CDR1 and CDR2 from the germline V gene are MDHEN and SYDVKM. CDR3: CATLPPGDAGSAKNIQYF. The CDR3 bases are TGTGCCACCCTTCCCCCGGGGGATGCCGGGTCCGCCAAAAACATTCAGTACTTC.